This T cell receptor (beta chain) appears in the sequencing data of a study of prognosis after radiotherapy for stage I lung cancer. The wider study: Medical inoperability was considered to apply to all enrolled non-small cell lung cancer patients.

Germline V gives CDR1 SGHAT, CDR2 FQDESV (reference sequence). The length of the CDR3 is 14 residues. J gave up 1 base and V 6 bases, and 3 bases lay outside the gene matches. General study points: Lower post-radiation Shannon entropy was seen in patients who went on to develop distant metastases.

About this clonotype itself: Its antigen remains unidentified.

Starting from genomic DNA, TCR beta CDR3 was amplified through two-round multiplex PCR. Primers specific to each TRBV and TRBJ gene were used in first-round PCR. TCRdb processed the multiplex PCR reads anew with MiXCR; each CDR3 protein has one entry. This table has fewer than 30,000 distinct CDR3 sequences, around 46% appearing once. V usage is TRBV11-1 and J usage is TRBJ1-1; TRBD1 matches at 9 bases. The TCR was taken from a donor aged 50 or older with non-small cell lung cancer. The sample was PBMCs, taken before or after stereotactic body radiation therapy (not recorded which). CDR3 in DNA: TGTGCCAGCAGGTCGGGACAGGGGAACACTGAAGCTTTCTTT. It translates to CASRSGQGNTEAFF.